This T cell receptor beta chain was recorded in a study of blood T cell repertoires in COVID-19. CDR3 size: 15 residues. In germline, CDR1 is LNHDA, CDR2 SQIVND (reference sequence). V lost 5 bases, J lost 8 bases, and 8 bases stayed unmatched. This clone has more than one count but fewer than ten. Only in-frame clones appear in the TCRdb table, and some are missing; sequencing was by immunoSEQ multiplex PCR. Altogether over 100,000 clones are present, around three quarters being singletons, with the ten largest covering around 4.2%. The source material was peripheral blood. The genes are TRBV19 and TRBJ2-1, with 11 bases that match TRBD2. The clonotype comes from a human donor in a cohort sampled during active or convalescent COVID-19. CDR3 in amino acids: CASSSPSGRKDEQFF. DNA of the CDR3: TGTGCCAGTAGTTCCCCTAGCGGGAGGAAAGATGAGCAGTTCTTC.